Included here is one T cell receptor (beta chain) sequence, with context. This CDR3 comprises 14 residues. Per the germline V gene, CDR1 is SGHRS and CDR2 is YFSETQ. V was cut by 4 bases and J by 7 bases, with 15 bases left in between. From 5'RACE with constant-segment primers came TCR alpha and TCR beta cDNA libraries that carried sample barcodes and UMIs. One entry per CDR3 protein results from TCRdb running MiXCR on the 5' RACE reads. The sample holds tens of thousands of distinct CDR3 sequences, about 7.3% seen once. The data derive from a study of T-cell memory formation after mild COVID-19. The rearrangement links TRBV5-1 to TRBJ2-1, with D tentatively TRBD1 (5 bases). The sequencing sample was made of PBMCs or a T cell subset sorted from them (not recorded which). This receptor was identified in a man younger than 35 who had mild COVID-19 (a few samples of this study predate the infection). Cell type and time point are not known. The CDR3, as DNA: TGCGCCAGCAGCCCAGCGCAGGGATCAAATGAGCAGTTCTTC. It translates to CASSPAQGSNEQFF.